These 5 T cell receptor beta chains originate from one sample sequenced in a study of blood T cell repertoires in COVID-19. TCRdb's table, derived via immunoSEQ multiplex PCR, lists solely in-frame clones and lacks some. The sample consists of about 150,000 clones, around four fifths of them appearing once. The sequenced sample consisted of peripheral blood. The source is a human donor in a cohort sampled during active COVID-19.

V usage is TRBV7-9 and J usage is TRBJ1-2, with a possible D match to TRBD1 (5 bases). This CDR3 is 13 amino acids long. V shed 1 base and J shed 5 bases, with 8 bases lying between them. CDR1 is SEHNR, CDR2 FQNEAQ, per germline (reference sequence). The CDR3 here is CASSLGGEYGYTF. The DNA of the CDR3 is TGTGCCAGCAGCTTAGGGGGGGAGTATGGCTACACCTTC.

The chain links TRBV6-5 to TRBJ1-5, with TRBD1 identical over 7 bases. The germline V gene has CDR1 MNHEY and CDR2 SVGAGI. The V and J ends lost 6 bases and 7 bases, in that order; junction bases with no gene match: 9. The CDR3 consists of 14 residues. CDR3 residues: CASSGTDRDQPQHF. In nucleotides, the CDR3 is TGTGCCAGCAGCGGAACCGACAGGGACCAGCCCCAGCATTTT.

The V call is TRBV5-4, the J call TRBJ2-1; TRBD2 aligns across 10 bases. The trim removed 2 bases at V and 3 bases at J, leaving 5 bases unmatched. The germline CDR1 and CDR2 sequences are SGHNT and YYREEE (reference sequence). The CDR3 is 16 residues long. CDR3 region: CASSLPAGGLYNEQFF. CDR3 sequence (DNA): TGTGCCAGCAGCTTACCAGCGGGGGGGCTCTACAATGAGCAGTTCTTC.

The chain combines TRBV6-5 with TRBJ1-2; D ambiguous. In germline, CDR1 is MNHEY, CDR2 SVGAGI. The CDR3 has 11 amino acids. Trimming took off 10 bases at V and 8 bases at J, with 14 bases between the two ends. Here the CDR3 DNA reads TGTGCCACCAACCCCGGGGAGGGCTACACCTTC. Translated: CATNPGEGYTF.

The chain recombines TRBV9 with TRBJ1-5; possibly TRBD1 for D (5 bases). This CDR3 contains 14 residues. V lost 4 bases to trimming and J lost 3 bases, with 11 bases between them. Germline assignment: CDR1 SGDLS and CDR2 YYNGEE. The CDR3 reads CASSLGASNQPQHF. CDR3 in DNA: TGTGCCAGCAGCTTAGGGGCCTCCAATCAGCCCCAGCATTTT.